A single TCR beta chain is shown here with its context. Its recognized antigen is unknown. Base qualities are missing; no much larger clone stands one base away. V is shortened by 4 bases, J by 4 bases, and the region joining them spans 5 bases. Based on the germline V gene, the CDR1 and CDR2 sequences are SNHLY and FYNNEI. The CDR3, cysteine through phenylalanine, is 12 amino acids long. Only the CDR3 part of the read is kept: 36 bases, read in frame from the first base. This record comes from a study of cytomegalovirus exposure and HLA in healthy donors (dated by TCRdb to about 2017). With regard to the full study: An earlier analysis of more than 550 of the donors reported approximately 260 Gb of sequence data and 117 million unique TCR beta sequences obtained from 180 million or so T cells. Class I and class II HLA loci were covered by the typing at four-digit resolution. In a later analysis, previously published TCR beta repertoires from 670 or so donors were re-analyzed and high-resolution HLA genotyping was added so that TCR occurrence patterns could be studied. Roughly 300 gigabases of sequencing data and 80 million or so unique TCR sequences were included in an early release covering 550 to 650 HLA-typed donors. A separate validation cohort of about 110 different subjects was used in addition to the 666-subject first cohort. In an earlier analysis of 500 to 650 of the donors, high-throughput TCR beta sequencing was used to judge whether each TCR beta V gene segment behaved as functional or pseudogenic. Four to six DR-DQ haplotypes were handled as single units for association and clustering, since linkage in the cohort was strong. Using immunosequencing, the study profiled T cell repertoires from around 680 subjects and related those repertoires to cytomegalovirus serostatus. The number of donors typed differed by locus, with about 620-630 for A, B, C, DRB1 and DQB1, more than 500 for DQA1, about 610 for DPA1, and some 450 for DPB1. All discovery cohort repertoires had been generated on a single sequencing platform. Among a few hundred genotyped donors of the cohort, an average of 235,054 unique TCR beta nucleotide sequences were sequenced per donor, around 20% of them non-productive. In the later analysis, no new phenotypic data were used to find candidate immune exposures; instead, reliance was placed on TCR beta sequences and their occurrence across donors. The aim of the study was to test whether cataloging public T cell receptors could identify signatures of past pathogen exposure. Donor age, sex, ethnicity and CMV serostatus were compiled together with the repertoire data. High-throughput TCR immunosequencing, statistical association of individual TCRs with disease status, and machine learning were combined to predict cytomegalovirus infection status. The genetic ancestry cluster associated with self-reported Caucasian donors included 81% of the 300 to 400 genotyped donors. Genome-wide SNP genotypes for about 60% of the 666 donors were used in a later genetic analysis, which treated that subset as a discovery cohort.

Library method: the immunoSEQ multiplex PCR assay. The multiplex PCR relied on a mix of 60 forward primers for TCR Vbeta segments and 13 reverse primers for TCR Jbeta segments. The CDR3 region of rearranged TCR beta genes was amplified from genomic DNA with a multiplex PCR assay. The Illumina HiSeq System was used to sequence the amplified TCR beta libraries as 87-base-pair reads. Concerning the study's data processing: Across the 666 repertoires, a later analysis counted 80 million or so unique TCR beta chains, roughly 11 million of which were shared by at least two donors. To remove PCR and sequencing errors, raw reads were error-corrected and collapsed into unique sequences using a nearest-neighbor algorithm that merged closely related sequences. V, D and J gene segments were assigned by aligning CDR3 sequences to IMGT reference sequences. Each retained sequence needed at least a six-nucleotide match to both a V gene segment and a J gene segment. A rearrangement was called productive if the CDR3 had no stop codons and remained in frame with V and J, and every other rearrangement was called non-productive. Following IMGT convention, CDR3 was defined as the stretch from the second conserved V-encoded cysteine up to the conserved J-encoded phenylalanine. In an earlier analysis of roughly 580 of the donors, sequences lacking an unambiguous match to a single V gene segment were excluded. An earlier analysis of several hundred of the donors called V segments functional above 56.7% productive rearrangements and segregating when the between-donor standard deviation exceeded 5%. A statistical classification framework was developed to diagnose cytomegalovirus status using the catalog of TCR beta chain sequences. In a later analysis, TCR nucleotide sequences were compared against IMGT/GENE-DB human TR gene sequences so that V and J genes could be assigned. Using the TCRdist pipeline, a later analysis assigned CDR3 sequences along with most-parsimonious VDJ recombination scenarios. In a later analysis, each TCR beta chain was defined by its CDR3 amino acid sequence together with its V-gene family, and reads lacking a unique V-gene family were excluded. A later analysis removed 500 to 650 highly shared, low-generation-probability nucleotide sequences to deal with suspected cross-contamination and a sequencing artifact. A later analysis calculated a clonal expansion index for each public chain from normalized within-repertoire ranks of inferred template counts. In a later analysis, generation probabilities were computed using a VDJ recombination model fitted to out-of-frame rearrangements, and the results were checked against IGoR. Hypergeometric tests were used in a later analysis to score TCR-TCR, TCR-HLA and TCR-CMV co-occurrence, with a repertoire-size bias correction applied to the TCR pairs. False discovery rates were estimated in a later analysis by permuting HLA or CMV assignments 20 times. In a later analysis, co-occurring TCRs were grouped using DBSCAN, with TCRdist sequence similarity added in when clustering inside HLA-allele-positive subsets. Repertoires with fewer than 30,000 or more than 120,000 public chains were left out of co-occurrence clustering, as were several repertoires with anomalous nucleotide sharing. TCRdb provides this immuneACCESS table in a form limited to in-frame rearrangements. Some clones are lacking; in checked studies, under half of them reflect an unresolved V gene, and why the rest are absent is not known. That table gives V, J and clone size, and the DNA gave D and trimming. The sample contains more than 95,000 clones, about three quarters of them found a single time. More than 3% of the sample goes to the ten largest clones.

The cohort comprised 550 to 700 healthy bone marrow donors. At the time of sampling, all cohort members were nominally healthy, though unrecorded immune exposures were likely present. The donor tested CMV seronegative and was one of the 352 seronegative cohort members. Every donor gave a peripheral blood sample, and the peripheral blood mononuclear cells from that sample were used for TCR beta sequencing. Genomic DNA was extracted from the blood cell samples with the Qiagen DNeasy Blood Extraction Kit. General findings and caveats noted by the study authors: A further reported finding was that TCR beta sequences accurately predicted the HLA-A and HLA-B alleles for most subjects in the first cohort. Several of the top co-occurrence clusters appeared to be linked to parvovirus B19, influenza, CMV and Epstein-Barr virus, according to a later analysis. The cohort was sequenced for TCR beta chains only, and without alpha or paired-chain data the features that could be detected were limited. According to the authors, the approach could potentially be generalized to other disease states and immunological phenotypes. Across donors, most TCR sequences were observed very rarely, whereas some public TCRs were present in many individuals. V-gene and J-gene trimming of TCR beta chains was associated with a missense DCLRE1C variant in a later genetic analysis, and the association was replicated in an independent cohort. A later analysis found that HLA-associated TCR beta chains were more clonally expanded and had lower generation probabilities than equally common non-associated chains. A later analysis found that TCR association rates varied across HLA loci, with DRB1 alleles showing the most associated TCRs and HLA-C alleles the fewest. In a later analysis, most CMV-associated TCR beta chains were found to appear HLA-restricted, with HLA associations seemingly driven largely by CMV exposure. Immune exposure information for the cohort was limited to CMV serostatus. A total of fewer than 200 TCR beta chains were listed by the study as associated with cytomegalovirus. Because HLA typing was unavailable for some donors at each locus, only the typed subset was used in association tests. A later genetic analysis reported fewer N-insertions in productive TCRs among donors in an Asian-associated ancestry cluster than the roughly 720-donor mean. Because the 87-base-pair reads could not distinguish some IMGT-functional V segments, including TRBV6-2 and TRBV6-3, those segments were excluded. In both the original and validation cohorts, the classifier was reported to diagnose cytomegalovirus status with high specificity and sensitivity. Because counts were too low, seventeen rarely observed V segments, including chromosome 9 orphons, were left out of the earlier analysis of a few hundred of the donors. Three of the identified cytomegalovirus-associated TCR beta chains were confirmed in vitro to be specific for cytomegalovirus antigens. A cluster of highly shared sequence variants was judged likely to represent a technical artifact of the sequencing pipeline. A later analysis associated around 16,000 TCR beta sequences with specific HLA alleles at a false discovery rate of 0.05. Assigning TCR associations to individual alleles was difficult when HLA alleles, especially DR and DQ, strongly co-occurred. Linkage disequilibrium might explain the correlated functional status among segregating V segments, but an unknown experimental factor could not be ruled out. Presence/absence analyses assumed roughly uniform sequencing depth across donors, an assumption that may not hold. In an earlier analysis of over 550 of the donors, most TCR beta V segments were observed in productive rearrangements about 90% or about 30% of the time, broadly matching IMGT annotations.

Recombination connected TRBV2 to TRBJ1-5, with the D gene call left open. This TCR was recovered from a man aged 25-45 years in good health and CMV-seronegative. The sample comprised PBMCs. The DNA sequence reads TGTGCCAGCAGTGCTCAGAATCAGCCCCAGCATTTT. It codes for CASSAQNQPQHF.